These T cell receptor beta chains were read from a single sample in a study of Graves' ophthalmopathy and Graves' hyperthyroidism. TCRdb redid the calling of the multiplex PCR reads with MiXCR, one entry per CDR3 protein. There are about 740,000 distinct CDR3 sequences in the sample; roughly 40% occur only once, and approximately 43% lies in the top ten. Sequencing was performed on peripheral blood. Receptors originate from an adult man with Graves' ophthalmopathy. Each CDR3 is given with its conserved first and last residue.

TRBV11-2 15 CASSQGERERETQYF
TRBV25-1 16 CASSASRDSTNTEAFF
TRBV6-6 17 CASSPGQGPVGNQPQHF
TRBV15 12 CASYVGNYGYTF
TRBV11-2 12 CASSLFRETQYF
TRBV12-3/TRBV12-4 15 CASRRDRGWLETQYF
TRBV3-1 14 CASSLLTREEKLFF
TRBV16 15 CASSQEGSGGNTIYF
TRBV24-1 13 CASSPGYGQPQHF
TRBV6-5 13 CAGRDRGFVEQYF
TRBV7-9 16 CASSQETLAGKGGQYF
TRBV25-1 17 CASSFELAGRNTGELFF
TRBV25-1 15 CASSGGTGLRNTIYF
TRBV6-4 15 CASSRGTQDGYEQYF
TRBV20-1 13 CSAPYRGAYEQYF
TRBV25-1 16 CASSASPDRSPEKLFF
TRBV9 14 CASSVEGWGTEALF
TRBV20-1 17 CSVMKGTGGVSSTEAFF
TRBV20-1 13 CGTGADINYGYTF
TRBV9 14 CASSVEGDGTEAFF
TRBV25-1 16 CAWSVVRASGANVLTF
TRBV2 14 CASRRKGFDTEAFF
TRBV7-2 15 CASSQDPTSGYGYTF
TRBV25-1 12 CASSDRVGELFF
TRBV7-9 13 CASSIRTTETQYF
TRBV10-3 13 CATAAGGRYEQYF
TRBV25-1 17 CASSYQGMGLATYEQYF
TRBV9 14 CASTARGSGEKLFF
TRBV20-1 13 CSAWGGLSGELFF
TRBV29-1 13 CSVDWAGQETQYF
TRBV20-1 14 CSAAGRIDNSPLHF
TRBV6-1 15 CASSYSPVEGTEAFF
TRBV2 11 CASTYSNEQYF
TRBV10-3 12 CAIGGLADTQYF
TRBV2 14 CASSDGRGLGPQHF
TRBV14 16 CASSQEERGMNTEAFF
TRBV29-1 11 CSVGEIGELFF
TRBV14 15 CASSQVGGRDEKLFF
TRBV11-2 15 CASSPVFTATYEQYF
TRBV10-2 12 CASQDTYYEAFF
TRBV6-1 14 CASGRDRGFAPQHF
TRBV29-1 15 CSADEGGTDLSGYTF
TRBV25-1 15 CASIRTGGNTGELFF
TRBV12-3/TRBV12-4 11 CASREGGSQYF
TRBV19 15 CASSIATDRSETQYF
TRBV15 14 CASSPTGTAGGYTF
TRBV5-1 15 CASSRGGRLNTEAFF
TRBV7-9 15 CASSFKATGHTEAFF
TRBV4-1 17 CASSQDLGGQGSYEQYF